This TCR beta chain is from a study of blood T cell repertoires in COVID-19. Study at large: Samples taken during acute and convalescent COVID-19 were collected in the United States, Italy and Spain. T cells, B-cell-depleted T cells, or PBMCs provided the cDNA or gDNA that served as material.

The CDR3 totals 14 residues. Germline V gene sequence: CDR1 DFQATT, CDR2 SNEGSKA (reference sequence). Trimming cost V 3 bases and J 5 bases; bases outside gene matches: 7. Clinical histories supplied by participants themselves formed the basis of cohort assignment. Symptom resolution, clearance, or two negative PCRs marked donors in Cohort 3 as recovered. The repertoire was sequenced with immunoSEQ multiplex PCR; TCRdb's copy has only in-frame clones and lacks some. The table includes 250,000 to 350,000 clones, around 90% detected once. The sequenced sample was PBMCs or T cells enriched from blood (not recorded which). This rearrangement joins TRBV20-1 to TRBJ1-5; 7 bases are shared with TRBD1. This receptor was taken from a woman in her 50s who had recovered from COVID-19. The CDR3 is CSASRRQGHQPQHF. The CDR3 nucleotides are TGCAGTGCTAGTCGCAGACAGGGTCATCAGCCCCAGCATTTT.